Sequencing of this TCR beta chain was carried out in a study of blood T cell repertoires in COVID-19. The V and J ends lost 3 bases and 0 bases respectively, with 12 bases between them. The CDR3 length is 16 residues. Germline loops: CDR1 LGHNT, CDR2 FRNRAP. This clone appeared once. This table comes from immunoSEQ multiplex PCR, and its TCRdb copy is limited to in-frame clones, with some not included. This table has around 620,000 clones, 80% to 90% appearing once. The clonotype was recovered from a woman aged 18 to 35 with acute or convalescent COVID-19. This rearrangement joins TRBV12-5 to TRBJ1-5; D is unresolved. The sample was peripheral blood. The CDR3 loop reads CASGFTPDYSNQPQHF. In DNA, the CDR3 is TGTGCTAGTGGTTTTACACCCGATTATAGCAATCAGCCCCAGCATTTT.